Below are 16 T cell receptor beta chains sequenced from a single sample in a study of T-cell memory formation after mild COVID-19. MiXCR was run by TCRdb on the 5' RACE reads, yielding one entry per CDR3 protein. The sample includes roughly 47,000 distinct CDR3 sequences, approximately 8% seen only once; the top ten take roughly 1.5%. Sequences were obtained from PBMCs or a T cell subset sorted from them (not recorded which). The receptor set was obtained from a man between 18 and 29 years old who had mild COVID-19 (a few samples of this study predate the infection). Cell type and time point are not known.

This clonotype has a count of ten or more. CDR3 amino acids: CASSYQGANTGELFF. The CDR3 region has the DNA TGCGCCAGCAGCTACCAGGGGGCGAACACCGGGGAGCTGTTTTTT. The rearrangement joins TRBV5-1 to TRBJ2-2; the match to TRBD1 covers 7 bases. J was trimmed by 0 bases and V by 3 bases; bases with no gene match: 2. The germline V gene has CDR1 SGHRS and CDR2 YFSETQ. This CDR3 has 15 amino acids.

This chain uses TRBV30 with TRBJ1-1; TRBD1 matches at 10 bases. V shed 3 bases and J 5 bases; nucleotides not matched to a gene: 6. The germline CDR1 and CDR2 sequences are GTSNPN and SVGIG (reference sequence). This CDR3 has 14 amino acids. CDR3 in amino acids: CAWSRGQGFTEAFF. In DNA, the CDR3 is TGTGCCTGGAGCCGGGGACAGGGGTTTACTGAAGCTTTCTTT.

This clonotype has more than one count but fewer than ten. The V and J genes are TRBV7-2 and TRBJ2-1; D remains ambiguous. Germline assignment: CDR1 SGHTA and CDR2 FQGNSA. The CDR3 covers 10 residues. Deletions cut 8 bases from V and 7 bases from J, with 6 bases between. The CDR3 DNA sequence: TGTGCCAGCGGATATAATGAGCAGTTCTTC. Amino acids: CASGYNEQFF.

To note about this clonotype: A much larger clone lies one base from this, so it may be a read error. The CDR3, as DNA: TGTGCCAGCAGCATGGTGGGGGCGCACGGGGATACGCAGTATTTT. This sequence encodes CASSMVGAHGDTQYF. The chain uses TRBV5-6 and TRBJ2-3; a weak D match, TRBD1 (6 bases). Trimming left V 4 bases short and J 6 bases short, with 18 bases between. Germline CDR1 and CDR2: SGHDT and YYEEEE. The CDR3 covers 15 residues. The full variable domain, rest sourced from reference TRBV5-6 and TRBJ2-3, is DAGVTQSPTHLIKTRGQQVTLRCSPKSGHDTVSWYQQALGQGPQFIFQYYEEEERQRGNFPDRFSGHQFPNYSSELNVNALLLGDSALYLCASSMVGAHGDTQYFGPGTRLTVL.

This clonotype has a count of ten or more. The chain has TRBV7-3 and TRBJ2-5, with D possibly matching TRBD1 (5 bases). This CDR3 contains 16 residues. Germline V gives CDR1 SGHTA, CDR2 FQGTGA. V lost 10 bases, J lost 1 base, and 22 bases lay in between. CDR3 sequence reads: CATPPEGALFQETQYF. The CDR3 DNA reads TGTGCCACCCCCCCAGAAGGGGCGCTTTTCCAAGAGACCCAGTACTTC. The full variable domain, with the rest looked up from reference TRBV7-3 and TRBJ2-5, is GAGVSQTPSNKVTEKGKYVELRCDPISGHTALYWYRQSLGQGPEFLIYFQGTGAADDSGLPNDRFFAVRPEGSVSTLKIQRTERGDSAVYLCATPPEGALFQETQYFGPGTRLLVL.

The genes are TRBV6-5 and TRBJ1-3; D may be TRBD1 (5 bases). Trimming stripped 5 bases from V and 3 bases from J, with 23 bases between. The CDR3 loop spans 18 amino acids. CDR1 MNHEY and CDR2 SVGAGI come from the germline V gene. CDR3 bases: TGTGCCAGCAGTGCTACCCTGCCCGCAGGGAACTTTGGAAACACCATATATTTT. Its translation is CASSATLPAGNFGNTIYF.

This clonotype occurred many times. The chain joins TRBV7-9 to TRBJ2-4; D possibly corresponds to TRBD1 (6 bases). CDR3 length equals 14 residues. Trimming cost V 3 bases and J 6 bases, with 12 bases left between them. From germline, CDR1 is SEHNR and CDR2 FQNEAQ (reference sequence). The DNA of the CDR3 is TGTGCCAGCAGCTTTCAGGGGTCTCCAAACATTCAGTACTTC. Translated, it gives CASSFQGSPNIQYF.

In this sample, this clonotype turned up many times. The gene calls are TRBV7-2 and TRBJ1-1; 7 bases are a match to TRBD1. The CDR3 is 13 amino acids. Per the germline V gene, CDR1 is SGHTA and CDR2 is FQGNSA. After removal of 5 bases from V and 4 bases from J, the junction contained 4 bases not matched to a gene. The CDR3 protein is CASSVNRGTEAFF. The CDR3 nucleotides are TGTGCCAGCAGCGTTAACAGGGGCACTGAAGCTTTCTTT.

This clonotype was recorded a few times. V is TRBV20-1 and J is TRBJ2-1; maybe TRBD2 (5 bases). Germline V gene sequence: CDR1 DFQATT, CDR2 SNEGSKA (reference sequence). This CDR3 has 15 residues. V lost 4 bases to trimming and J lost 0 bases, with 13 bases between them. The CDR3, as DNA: TGCAGTGCTAACCCAACGGGAAGCTCCTACAATGAGCAGTTCTTC. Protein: CSANPTGSSYNEQFF.

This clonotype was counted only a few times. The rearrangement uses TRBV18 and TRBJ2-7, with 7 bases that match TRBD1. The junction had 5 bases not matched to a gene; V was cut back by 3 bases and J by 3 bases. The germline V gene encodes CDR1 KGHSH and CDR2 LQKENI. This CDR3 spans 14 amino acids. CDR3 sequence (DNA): TGTGCCAGCTCACCCAGACAGGGAGTCTACGAGCAGTACGTC. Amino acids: CASSPRQGVYEQYV.

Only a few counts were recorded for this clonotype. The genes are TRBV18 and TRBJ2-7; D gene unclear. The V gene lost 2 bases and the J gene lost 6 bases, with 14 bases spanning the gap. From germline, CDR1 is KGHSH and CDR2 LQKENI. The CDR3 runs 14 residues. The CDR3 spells CASSPRVGVAEQYV. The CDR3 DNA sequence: TGTGCCAGCTCACCAAGGGTTGGGGTAGCCGAGCAGTACGTC.

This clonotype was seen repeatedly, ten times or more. CDR3 sequence reads: CASSHRPQYV. The CDR3 nucleotides are TGTGCCAGCAGCCATAGGCCCCAGTACGTC. The chain employs TRBV3-1 and TRBJ2-7; D remains ambiguous. Per germline, CDR1 LGHDT and CDR2 YNNKEL (reference sequence). This CDR3 is built from 10 residues. Trimming removed 3 bases from V and 10 bases from J, with 7 bases in between.

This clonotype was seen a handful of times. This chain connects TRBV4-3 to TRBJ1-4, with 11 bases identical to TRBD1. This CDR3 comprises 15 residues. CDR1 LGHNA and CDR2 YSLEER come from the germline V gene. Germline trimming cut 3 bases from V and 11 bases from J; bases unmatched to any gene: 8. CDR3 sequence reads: CASSQVGTGGEKLFF. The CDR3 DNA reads TGCGCCAGCAGCCAGGTCGGGACAGGGGGAGAGAAACTGTTTTTT.

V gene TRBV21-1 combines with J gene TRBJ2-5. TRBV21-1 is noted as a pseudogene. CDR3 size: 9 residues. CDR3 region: CASRETQYF. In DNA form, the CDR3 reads TGTGCCAGCAGGGAGACCCAGTACTTC.

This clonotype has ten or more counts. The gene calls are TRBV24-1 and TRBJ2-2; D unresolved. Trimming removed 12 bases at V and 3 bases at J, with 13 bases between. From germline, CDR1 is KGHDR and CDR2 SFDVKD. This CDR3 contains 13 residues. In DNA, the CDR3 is TGTGCCGTAAGAGAAACTTACACCGGGGAGCTGTTTTTT. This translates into CAVRETYTGELFF.

The CDR3 spells CASYFMSSGANVLTF. CDR3 nucleotides: TGTGCCAGTTACTTTATGAGCTCTGGGGCCAACGTCCTGACTTTC. The chain combines TRBV5-4 with TRBJ2-6; D unclear. Germline CDR1 is SGHNT and CDR2 is YYREEE (reference sequence). CDR3 length: 15 residues. Trimming removed 8 bases from V and 0 bases from J, with 12 bases in between.